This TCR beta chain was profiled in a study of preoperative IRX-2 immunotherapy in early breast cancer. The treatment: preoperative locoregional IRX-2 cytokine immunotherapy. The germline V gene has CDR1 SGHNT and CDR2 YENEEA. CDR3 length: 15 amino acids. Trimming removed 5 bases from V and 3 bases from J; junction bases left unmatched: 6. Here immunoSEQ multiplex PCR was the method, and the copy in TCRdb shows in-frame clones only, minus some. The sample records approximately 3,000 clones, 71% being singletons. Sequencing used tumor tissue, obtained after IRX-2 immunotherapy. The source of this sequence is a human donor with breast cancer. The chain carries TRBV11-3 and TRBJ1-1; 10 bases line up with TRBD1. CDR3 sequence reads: CASSTRQGADTEAFF. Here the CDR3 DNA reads TGTGCCAGCAGCACTCGACAGGGGGCTGACACTGAAGCTTTCTTT.